Here is one T cell receptor (beta chain) with its context. The antigen is undetermined. This entry is derived from a study of cytomegalovirus exposure and HLA in healthy donors. Study-level points and caveats: From TCR beta sequences, most subjects' HLA-A and HLA-B alleles were reportedly predicted accurately.

This CDR3 comprises 16 residues. Per germline, CDR1 MNHEY and CDR2 SVGAGI. V gave up 0 bases and J gave up 0 bases; unmatched junction bases: 2. PCR involved 60 Vbeta and 13 Jbeta primers. Measured with immunoSEQ multiplex PCR; TCRdb has only the in-frame clones, and not every one. In the table there are about 90,000 clones, 60% to 85% of which are singletons. The chain combines TRBV6-5 with TRBJ2-7; 10 bases are shared with TRBD2. The clonotype originates from a woman between 35 and 50 years old in good health and CMV-seropositive. The sequencing input was PBMCs. CDR3 in amino acids: CASSYSGLAASYEQYF. The CDR3 nucleotides are TGTGCCAGCAGTTACTCCGGACTAGCGGCCTCCTACGAGCAGTACTTC.